These 4 T cell receptor beta chains were sequenced from one sample in a study of blood T cell repertoires in COVID-19. TCRdb's table, derived via immunoSEQ multiplex PCR, lists solely in-frame clones and lacks some. Among about 140,000 clones listed, about 91% were seen once. The sample comprised peripheral blood. Receptors originate from a human donor in a cohort sampled during active COVID-19.

The gene calls are TRBV30 and TRBJ2-7; 7 nucleotides match TRBD1. The CDR3 sequence is 12 residues long. With 5 bases clipped from V and 1 base from J, the junction kept 2 bases outside the gene matches. Germline V gives CDR1 GTSNPN, CDR2 SVGIG (reference sequence). CDR3 loop: CAWSQGSYEQYF. Written as DNA, the CDR3 is TGTGCCTGGTCACAGGGGTCCTACGAGCAGTACTTC. Using reference TRBV30 and TRBJ2-7 for the parts outside the CDR3, the full variable domain is SQTIHQWPATLVQPVGSPLSLECTVEGTSNPNLYWYRQAAGRGLQLLFYSVGIGQISSEVPQNLSASRPQDRQFILSSKKLLLSDSGFYLCAWSQGSYEQYFGPGTRLTVT.

V is TRBV5-5 and J is TRBJ2-1; D gene uncertain. Trimming removed 2 bases from V and 7 bases from J, with 10 bases in between. From germline, CDR1 is SGHKS and CDR2 YYEKEE (reference sequence). The CDR3 is 13 residues long. The CDR3 bases are TGTGCCAGCAGCTTTGGGCAGGAAAATGAGCAGTTCTTC. Amino acids: CASSFGQENEQFF.

The chain couples TRBV11-2 to TRBJ1-6, with TRBD1 identical over 7 bases. Germline V gene sequence: CDR1 SGHAT, CDR2 FQNNGV. V dropped 3 bases and J dropped 7; count of bases not matched to a gene: 6. There are 15 residues in the CDR3. CDR3 residues: CASSFWTGPNSPLHF. For the CDR3, the DNA is TGTGCCAGCAGCTTTTGGACAGGTCCGAATTCACCCCTCCACTTT.

This clone was seen once. This chain connects TRBV18 to TRBJ1-2, with 8 bases aligning to TRBD1. With 3 bases clipped from V and 4 bases from J, the junction kept 10 bases outside the gene matches. The CDR3 has 16 amino acids. Germline CDR1 and CDR2: KGHSH and LQKENI. The CDR3 loop reads CASSPMDRAASYGYTF. The CDR3 nucleotides read TGTGCCAGCTCACCGATGGACAGGGCGGCGTCCTATGGCTACACCTTC.